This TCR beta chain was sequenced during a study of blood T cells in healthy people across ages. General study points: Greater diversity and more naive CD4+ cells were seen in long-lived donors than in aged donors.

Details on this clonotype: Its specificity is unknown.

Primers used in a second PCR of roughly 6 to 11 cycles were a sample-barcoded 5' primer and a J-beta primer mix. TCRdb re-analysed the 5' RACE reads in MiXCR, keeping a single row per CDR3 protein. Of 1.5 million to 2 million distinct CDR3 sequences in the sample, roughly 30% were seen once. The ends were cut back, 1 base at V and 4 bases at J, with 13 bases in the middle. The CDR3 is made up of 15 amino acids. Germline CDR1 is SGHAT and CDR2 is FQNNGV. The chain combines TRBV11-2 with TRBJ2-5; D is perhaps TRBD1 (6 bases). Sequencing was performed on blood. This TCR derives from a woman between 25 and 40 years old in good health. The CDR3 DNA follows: TGTGCCAGCAGCTTAGGGACAGTAGGTCGAGAGACCCAGTACTTC. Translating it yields CASSLGTVGRETQYF. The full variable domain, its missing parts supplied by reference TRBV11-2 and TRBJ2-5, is EAGVAQSPRYKIIEKRQSVAFWCNPISGHATLYWYQQILGQGPKLLIQFQNNGVVDDSQLPKDRFSAERLKGVDSTLKIQPAKLEDSAVYLCASSLGTVGRETQYFGPGTRLLVL.